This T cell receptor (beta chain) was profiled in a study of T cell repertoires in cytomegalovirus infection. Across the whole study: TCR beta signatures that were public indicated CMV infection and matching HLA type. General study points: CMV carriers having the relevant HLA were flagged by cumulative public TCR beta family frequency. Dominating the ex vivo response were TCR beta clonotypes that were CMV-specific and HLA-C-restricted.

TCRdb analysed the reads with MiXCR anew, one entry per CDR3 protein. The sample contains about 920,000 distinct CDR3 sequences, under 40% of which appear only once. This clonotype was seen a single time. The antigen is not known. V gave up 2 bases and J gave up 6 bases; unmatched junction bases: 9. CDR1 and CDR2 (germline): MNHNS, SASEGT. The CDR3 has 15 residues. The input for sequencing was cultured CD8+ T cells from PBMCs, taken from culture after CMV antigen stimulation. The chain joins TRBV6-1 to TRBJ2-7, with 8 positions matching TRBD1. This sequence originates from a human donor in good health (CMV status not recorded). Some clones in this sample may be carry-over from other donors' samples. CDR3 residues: CASSEPGQDIFEQYF. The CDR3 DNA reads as TGTGCCAGCAGTGAACCGGGACAGGACATCTTCGAGCAGTACTTC.